The 26 T cell receptor beta chains listed next were all sequenced from one sample in a study of long-term antiretroviral therapy in people with HIV. Survey level was the resolution at which the v3.0 immunoSEQ assay ran. Generated by immunoSEQ multiplex PCR, the TCRdb table keeps only in-frame clones and is missing some. The sample includes about 33,000 clones, about three quarters of them seen just once. Sequenced here: unsorted PBMCs, sampled 2 years after starting antiretroviral therapy. All receptors derive from a woman in her forties or fifties with HIV.

The chain has TRBV10-1 and TRBJ1-1, with a possible D match to TRBD1 (6 bases). Trimming pared 4 bases from V and 0 bases from J, leaving 12 bases between. Germline V gene data show CDR1 as WNHNN and CDR2 as SYGVQD (reference sequence). CDR3 length: 15 residues. The DNA for the CDR3 is TGCGCCAGCAGTGGAGACAGGACCATGAACACTGAAGCTTTCTTT. Its translation: CASSGDRTMNTEAFF.

There are a few counts of this clone. The chain is built from TRBV5-4 and TRBJ1-6; the D is unclear. The CDR3 totals 13 residues. V lost 3 bases and J lost 2, with 3 bases in between. Germline V lookup: CDR1 SGHNT, CDR2 YYREEE (reference sequence). The CDR3 DNA is TGTGCCAGCAGCTGGGCCTATAATTCACCCCTCCACTTT. This gives the protein CASSWAYNSPLHF.

CDR3 loop: CASSLNARTDTQYF. The CDR3 DNA follows: TGTGCCAGCAGCTTAAACGCCCGCACAGATACGCAGTATTTT. The chain joins TRBV7-3 to TRBJ2-3; D gene unclear. CDR1 and CDR2 (germline): SGHTA, FQGTGA. With 1 base removed from V and 1 base from J, the gap between germline ends came to 6 bases. This CDR3 has 14 residues.

The chain uses TRBV20-1 and TRBJ2-4, with TRBD2 matching over 7 bases. With V trimmed by 6 bases and J by 7 bases, 3 bases remained unmatched. The germline gives CDR1 DFQATT, CDR2 SNEGSKA (reference sequence). The CDR3 spans 11 residues. CDR3 in amino acids: CSATSLNIQYF. CDR3 bases: TGCAGTGCGACTAGCCTTAACATTCAGTACTTC.

The chain carries TRBV5-1 and TRBJ2-5; TRBD2 agrees at 9 bases. Germline CDR1 reads SGHRS; CDR2 reads YFSETQ. CDR3 size: 14 residues. Trimming took 0 bases from V and 3 from J; bases not matched to a gene: 0. The CDR3 sequence: CASSLVAGEETQYF. The CDR3 DNA follows: TGCGCCAGCAGCTTGGTAGCGGGGGAAGAGACCCAGTACTTC. Together with reference TRBV5-1 and TRBJ2-5, the CDR3 gives the full variable domain: KAGVTQTPRYLIKTRGQQVTLSCSPISGHRSVSWYQQTPGQGLQFLFEYFSETQRNKGNFPGRFSGRQFSNSRSEMNVSTLELGDSALYLCASSLVAGEETQYFGPGTRLLVL.

This clone was counted a few times. J is TRBJ1-1 and V is TRBV7-9; 7 bases are a match to TRBD1. V shed 5 bases, J shed 4 bases, and the junction held 16 bases outside the gene matches. This CDR3 region has 17 residues. CDR1 SEHNR and CDR2 FQNEAQ come from the germline V gene (reference sequence). The CDR3 coding sequence is TGTGCCAGCAGCCCAACTGGCTCGACAGGGTCCGGCACTGAAGCTTTCTTT. This codes for CASSPTGSTGSGTEAFF.

This clone was seen a handful of times. This chain joins TRBV11-2 and TRBJ2-7; D possibly corresponds to TRBD1 (6 bases). From germline, CDR1 is SGHAT and CDR2 FQNNGV. There are 17 residues in the CDR3. V shed 2 bases and J shed 1 base, with 18 bases lying between them. The CDR3 protein is CASSLYPRTEWSYEQYF. The CDR3 DNA reads TGTGCCAGCAGCTTATATCCTCGGACAGAGTGGTCCTACGAGCAGTACTTC. The full variable domain, rest sourced from reference TRBV11-2 and TRBJ2-7, is EAGVAQSPRYKIIEKRQSVAFWCNPISGHATLYWYQQILGQGPKLLIQFQNNGVVDDSQLPKDRFSAERLKGVDSTLKIQPAKLEDSAVYLCASSLYPRTEWSYEQYFGPGTRLTVT.

The genes are TRBV11-2 and TRBJ2-5; 9 bases map to TRBD2. Germline V gene data show CDR1 as SGHAT and CDR2 as FQNNGV. There are 15 residues in the CDR3. Germline trimming cut 5 bases from V and 4 bases from J; bases unmatched to any gene: 8. The CDR3 here is CASSQSGGGAETQYF. The DNA of the CDR3 is TGTGCCAGCAGCCAGTCCGGCGGGGGGGCAGAGACCCAGTACTTC. Looking up the rest from reference TRBV11-2 and TRBJ2-5 gives the full variable domain: EAGVAQSPRYKIIEKRQSVAFWCNPISGHATLYWYQQILGQGPKLLIQFQNNGVVDDSQLPKDRFSAERLKGVDSTLKIQPAKLEDSAVYLCASSQSGGGAETQYFGPGTRLLVL.

V is TRBV5-4 and J is TRBJ2-2, with 10 bases identical to TRBD1. Germline V lookup: CDR1 SGHNT, CDR2 YYREEE (reference sequence). V dropped 4 bases and J dropped 6; count of bases not matched to a gene: 6. The CDR3 totals 15 residues. The CDR3 DNA is TGTGCCAGCAGCCTCCGGGACAGGGGAGCCGGGGAGCTGTTTTTT. The encoded protein is CASSLRDRGAGELFF. The full variable domain, its missing parts supplied by reference TRBV5-4 and TRBJ2-2, is ETGVTQSPTHLIKTRGQQVTLRCSSQSGHNTVSWYQQALGQGPQFIFQYYREEENGRGNFPPRFSGLQFPNYSSELNVNALELDDSALYLCASSLRDRGAGELFFGEGSRLTVL.

The sample holds one count of this clone. The chain is built from TRBV5-1 and TRBJ2-3, with D hard to call. Germline V gives CDR1 SGHRS, CDR2 YFSETQ. V was pared by 4 bases and J by 5 bases, with 8 bases between. The CDR3 consists of 12 residues. CDR3 sequence reads: CASSQNVDTQYF. The CDR3 DNA is TGCGCCAGCAGCCAAAATGTAGATACGCAGTATTTT.

The rearrangement uses TRBV18 and TRBJ2-5, with D possibly called TRBD1 or TRBD2 (5 bases each). V lost 3 bases to trimming and J lost 3 bases, with 8 bases between them. CDR3 length equals 13 residues. Per germline, CDR1 KGHSH and CDR2 LQKENI. CDR3 DNA sequence: TGTGCCAGCTCACCGGGACGTAAAGAGACCCAGTACTTC. Encoded protein: CASSPGRKETQYF.

In DNA, the CDR3 is TGTGCCAGCAGTAACAGGTATGGGTACGAGCAGTACTTC. As protein: CASSNRYGYEQYF. V usage is TRBV6-4 and J usage is TRBJ2-7, with a tentative D call TRBD1 (5 bases). The V gene lost 5 bases and the J gene lost 4 bases, with 12 bases spanning the gap. From germline, CDR1 is MRHNA and CDR2 SNTAGT. The CDR3 has 13 residues.

As DNA, the CDR3 is TGTGCCAGCAGGGAGATGGCCTCTGGAAACACCATATATTTT. This encodes CASREMASGNTIYF. The J gene is TRBJ1-3, the V gene TRBV28; no definite D call. CDR1 and CDR2 (germline): MDHEN, SYDVKM. This CDR3 has 14 residues. V was clipped by 6 bases and J by 0 bases, with 9 bases between them. The complete variable domain, with remaining parts taken from reference TRBV28 and TRBJ1-3, reads DVKVTQSSRYLVKRTGEKVFLECVQDMDHENMFWYRQDPGLGLRLIYFSYDVKMKEKGDIPEGYSVSREKKERFSLILESASTNQTSMYLCASREMASGNTIYFGEGSWLTVV.

The V and J genes are TRBV30 and TRBJ2-1; D possibly corresponds to TRBD2 (5 bases). The CDR3 covers 16 residues. Germline CDR1 GTSNPN, CDR2 SVGIG (reference sequence). With 3 bases removed from V and 13 bases from J, the gap between germline ends came to 28 bases. DNA for the CDR3: TGTGCCTGGAGCGAGGGATTTTCGGGGTATTGGCCGGATCAGTTCTTC. Translation: CAWSEGFSGYWPDQFF.

V usage is TRBV7-2 and J usage is TRBJ2-7; D perhaps matches TRBD1 (6 bases). The V and J ends lost 1 base and 1 base respectively, with 14 bases between them. CDR3 length: 16 residues. Germline loops: CDR1 SGHTA, CDR2 FQGNSA. DNA for the CDR3: TGTGCCAGCAGCTTAGATGAGACAGGCCTTTCCTACGAGCAGTACTTC. This gives the protein CASSLDETGLSYEQYF.

The rearrangement joins TRBV6-5 to TRBJ1-1; possible D gene TRBD1, 5 bases. The CDR3 extends over 13 amino acids. V lost 6 bases to trimming and J lost 7 bases, with 15 bases between them. Germline V gives CDR1 MNHEY, CDR2 SVGAGI. CDR3 in amino acids: CASSVTAKGEAFF. CDR3 DNA sequence: TGTGCCAGCAGCGTGACAGCGAAAGGTGAAGCTTTCTTT.

The rearrangement joins TRBV19 to TRBJ2-7, with 14 bases aligning to TRBD2. V shed 9 bases, J shed 3 bases, and the junction held 7 bases outside the gene matches. Per germline, CDR1 LNHDA and CDR2 SQIVND (reference sequence). The CDR3 sequence is 15 residues long. The CDR3 sequence: CARGTSGGPRYEQYV. The CDR3 coding sequence is TGTGCCAGAGGGACTAGCGGGGGACCGCGCTACGAGCAGTACGTC.

This sequence joins TRBV20-1 and TRBJ2-3; D uncertain. The V end lost 1 base, the J end lost 6 bases, and 5 bases lay between the germline ends. Per germline, CDR1 DFQATT and CDR2 SNEGSKA (reference sequence). The CDR3 is 11 amino acids. The CDR3 protein is CSARVRDTQYF. The CDR3 DNA follows: TGCAGTGCTAGAGTCAGGGATACGCAGTATTTT.

This clone showed up just a few times. In nucleotides, the CDR3 is TGTGCCAGCAGTGAAACAGCCTCGAACACTGAAGCTTTCTTT. Encoded protein: CASSETASNTEAFF. The chain recombines TRBV6-4 with TRBJ1-1; no clear D gene. CDR1 is MRHNA, CDR2 SNTAGT, per germline. V was pared by 3 bases and J by 1 base, with 9 bases between. The CDR3 is made up of 14 amino acids.

This clone was seen a few times. This chain joins TRBV5-1 and TRBJ1-5, with D maybe TRBD1 (6 bases). V lost 0 bases, J lost 2 bases, and 6 bases lay in between. CDR3 length equals 14 residues. Germline CDR1 SGHRS, CDR2 YFSETQ. The CDR3 is CASSLAGGNQPQHF. The CDR3, as DNA: TGCGCCAGCAGCTTGGCAGGGGGCAATCAGCCCCAGCATTTT.

CDR3 DNA sequence: TGTGCCAGCAGCTTAAACGGTGAGGGCTTCATGGAGCAGTTCTTC. Translating gives CASSLNGEGFMEQFF. The V and J genes are TRBV7-2 and TRBJ2-1, with D perhaps matching TRBD2 (5 bases). CDR3 length: 15 amino acids. The germline gives CDR1 SGHTA, CDR2 FQGNSA. V lost 2 bases and J 10 bases, leaving 18 bases between the germline ends.

The V call is TRBV4-2, the J call TRBJ2-3; 7 bases match TRBD2. In germline, CDR1 is LGHNA, CDR2 YNFKEQ. CDR3 size: 17 residues. V was clipped by 1 base and J by 8 bases; unmatched bases: 15. The CDR3 DNA is TGTGCCAGCAGCCAAGGACTTAGCTCGGGGGGTGAGTCTACGCAGTATTTT. This gives the protein CASSQGLSSGGESTQYF.

The rearrangement joins TRBV11-3 to TRBJ1-1; no clear D. The CDR3 length is 13 residues. Trimming removed 1 base at V and 2 bases at J, with 5 bases between. From germline, CDR1 is SGHNT and CDR2 YENEEA. The CDR3 region is CASSLVSNTEAFF. In DNA, the CDR3 is TGTGCCAGCAGCTTAGTGTCAAACACTGAAGCTTTCTTT.

The CDR3 DNA sequence: TGTGCCAGCAGCCTAAGGGTTCGACAGAACACAGATACGCAGTATTTT. Translating it yields CASSLRVRQNTDTQYF. The gene calls are TRBV7-9 and TRBJ2-3, with a possible D match to TRBD1 (5 bases). The V end was cut by 5 bases, the J end by 2 bases, with 17 bases between. Germline V gene lookup returns CDR1 SEHNR and CDR2 FQNEAQ (reference sequence). CDR3 size: 16 residues.

The rearrangement uses TRBV10-3 and TRBJ2-3, with TRBD2 matching 14 bases. Germline CDR1 and CDR2: ENHRY and SYGVKD. This CDR3 has 16 amino acids. Trimming took 0 bases from V and 7 from J; bases not matched to a gene: 3. The DNA of the CDR3 is TGTGCCATCAGTGAGTCGGGGACTAGCGGGGGAAATACGCAGTATTTT. Amino acid sequence: CAISESGTSGGNTQYF.

The chain uses TRBV30 and TRBJ2-6; 9 bases match TRBD1. The V and J ends lost 2 bases and 1 base, in that order; junction bases with no gene match: 3. The CDR3 extends over 16 amino acids. Germline V CDR1 and CDR2: GTSNPN, SVGIG (reference sequence). DNA for the CDR3: TGTGCCTGGAGTAGGGACAGGGATTCTGGGGCCAACGTCCTGACTTTC. Residues: CAWSRDRDSGANVLTF. Full variable domain (outside the CDR3, taken from reference TRBV30 and TRBJ2-6): SQTIHQWPATLVQPVGSPLSLECTVEGTSNPNLYWYRQAAGRGLQLLFYSVGIGQISSEVPQNLSASRPQDRQFILSSKKLLLSDSGFYLCAWSRDRDSGANVLTFGAGSRLTVL.